These T cell receptor beta chains were read from a single sample in a study of T cell repertoires in cytomegalovirus infection. From the reads, TCRdb called clonotypes with MiXCR, one entry per CDR3 protein. The sample records roughly 87,000 distinct CDR3 sequences, around 28% being singletons. These TCRs' antigens remain unknown. The sequencing here drew on CD8+ T cells from cultured PBMCs, taken from culture after CMV antigen stimulation. The receptor set was obtained from a human donor in good health (CMV status not recorded). Some clones in this sample may be carry-over from other donors' samples. Each CDR3 is given with its conserved first and last residue. Fields, in order: J gene, clone size, V gene, D gene, CDR3 protein, CDR3 DNA. A D gene is named only where the DNA matches it firmly. Rows give clone size only sometimes, using once, few, many, or a class for an expanded clone.

TRBJ2-5,many,TRBV7-9,TRBD2,CASSFKRGGFETQYF,TGTGCCAGCAGCTTTAAACGGGGGGGTTTTGAGACCCAGTACTTC
TRBJ1-1,many,TRBV5-6,-,CASSLVLQGEAFF,TGTGCCAGCAGCTTGGTTCTCCAGGGTGAAGCTTTCTTT
TRBJ2-7,-,TRBV27,-,CASSRPGWPDEQYF,TGTGCCAGCAGCCGCCCAGGGTGGCCGGACGAGCAGTACTTC
TRBJ2-5,-,TRBV7-8,-,CASSLALGRDKEETQYF,TGTGCCAGCAGCTTAGCCCTGGGCCGGGACAAAGAAGAGACCCAGTACTTC
TRBJ2-5,-,TRBV7-2,TRBD2,CASSLGASGGRETQYF,TGTGCCAGCAGCTTAGGGGCTAGCGGGGGGAGGGAGACCCAGTACTTC
TRBJ1-1,few,TRBV3-1,-,CASSPGGAQAFF,TGTGCCAGCAGCCCAGGCGGGGCTCAAGCTTTCTTT
TRBJ2-2,-,TRBV7-6,-,CASSQGRGATGELFF,TGTGCCAGCAGCCAGGGACGGGGGGCCACCGGGGAGCTGTTTTTT
TRBJ1-2,-,TRBV10-3,-,CAIRIQGIDGYTF,TGTGCCATCAGAATACAGGGTATCGATGGCTACACCTTC
TRBJ1-5,-,TRBV6-5,-,CASRGTGYSNQPQHF,TGTGCCAGCAGAGGAACTGGATATAGCAATCAGCCCCAGCATTTT
TRBJ2-3,-,TRBV7-7,-,CASSLGLPGTDTQYF,TGTGCCAGCAGCTTAGGACTCCCTGGCACAGATACGCAGTATTTT
TRBJ2-5,-,TRBV27,-,CASSLSFEYQETQYF,TGTGCCAGCAGTTTAAGTTTTGAATACCAAGAGACCCAGTACTTC
TRBJ1-4,-,TRBV6-6,-,CASSYSRPRPEEKLFF,TGTGCCAGCAGTTACTCCAGGCCCCGACCGGAGGAAAAACTGTTTTTT
TRBJ1-6,-,TRBV5-6,-,CASSFTSSNSPLHF,TGTGCCAGCAGCTTCACATCGTCCAATTCACCCCTCCACTTT
TRBJ1-5,many,TRBV4-1,TRBD1,CASSQVDRDYQPQHF,TGCGCCAGCAGCCAAGTGGACAGGGATTATCAGCCCCAGCATTTT
TRBJ1-2,few,TRBV7-8,-,CASSLAAGASTNYGYTF,TGTGCCAGCAGTCTCGCAGCTGGGGCCTCCACTAACTATGGCTACACCTTC
TRBJ2-7,many,TRBV5-6,TRBD1,CASSLTGQWYEQYF,TGTGCCAGCAGCTTGACGGGACAGTGGTACGAGCAGTACTTC
TRBJ2-3,-,TRBV19,-,CASLSPLGQYF,TGTGCCAGTCTTTCCCCCTTGGGACAGTATTTT
TRBJ2-1,many,TRBV9,TRBD2,CASSKSGGTAGEQFF,TGTGCCAGCAGCAAAAGCGGGGGGACCGCTGGTGAGCAGTTCTTC
TRBJ2-5,many,TRBV7-9,TRBD2,CASSFLVSGEYQETQYF,TGTGCCAGCAGCTTTTTGGTCAGCGGGGAGTACCAAGAGACCCAGTACTTC
TRBJ1-2,many,TRBV7-6,-,CASSFFQGVDYGYTF,TGTGCCAGCAGCTTTTTTCAGGGAGTCGACTATGGCTACACCTTC
TRBJ1-1,many,TRBV27,TRBD1,CASSSRGLLNTEAFF,TGTGCCAGCAGTTCCAGGGGGCTCCTGAACACTGAAGCTTTCTTT
TRBJ2-5,-,TRBV7-9,TRBD2,CASSLAVGGTQETQYF,TGTGCCAGCAGCTTAGCTGTCGGGGGGACCCAAGAGACCCAGTACTTC
TRBJ1-5,-,TRBV6-1,-,CASSEAHGNYQPQHF,TGTGCCAGCAGTGAAGCTCACGGGAACTATCAGCCCCAGCATTTT
TRBJ2-3,few,TRBV6-5,TRBD2,CASSYTAGADTQYF,TGTGCCAGCAGTTACACCGCGGGGGCAGATACGCAGTATTTT
TRBJ1-2,many,TRBV29-1,-,CSVEDLRDPNYGYTF,TGCAGCGTTGAAGATTTACGGGACCCCAACTATGGCTACACCTTC
TRBJ2-3,-,TRBV10-3,TRBD2,CATRTSGSTDTQYF,TGTGCCACCCGGACTAGCGGGAGCACAGATACGCAGTATTTT
TRBJ2-7,few,TRBV12-3/TRBV12-4,TRBD1,CASSIGQGAFYF,TGTGCCAGCAGCATCGGACAGGGGGCATTTTACTTC